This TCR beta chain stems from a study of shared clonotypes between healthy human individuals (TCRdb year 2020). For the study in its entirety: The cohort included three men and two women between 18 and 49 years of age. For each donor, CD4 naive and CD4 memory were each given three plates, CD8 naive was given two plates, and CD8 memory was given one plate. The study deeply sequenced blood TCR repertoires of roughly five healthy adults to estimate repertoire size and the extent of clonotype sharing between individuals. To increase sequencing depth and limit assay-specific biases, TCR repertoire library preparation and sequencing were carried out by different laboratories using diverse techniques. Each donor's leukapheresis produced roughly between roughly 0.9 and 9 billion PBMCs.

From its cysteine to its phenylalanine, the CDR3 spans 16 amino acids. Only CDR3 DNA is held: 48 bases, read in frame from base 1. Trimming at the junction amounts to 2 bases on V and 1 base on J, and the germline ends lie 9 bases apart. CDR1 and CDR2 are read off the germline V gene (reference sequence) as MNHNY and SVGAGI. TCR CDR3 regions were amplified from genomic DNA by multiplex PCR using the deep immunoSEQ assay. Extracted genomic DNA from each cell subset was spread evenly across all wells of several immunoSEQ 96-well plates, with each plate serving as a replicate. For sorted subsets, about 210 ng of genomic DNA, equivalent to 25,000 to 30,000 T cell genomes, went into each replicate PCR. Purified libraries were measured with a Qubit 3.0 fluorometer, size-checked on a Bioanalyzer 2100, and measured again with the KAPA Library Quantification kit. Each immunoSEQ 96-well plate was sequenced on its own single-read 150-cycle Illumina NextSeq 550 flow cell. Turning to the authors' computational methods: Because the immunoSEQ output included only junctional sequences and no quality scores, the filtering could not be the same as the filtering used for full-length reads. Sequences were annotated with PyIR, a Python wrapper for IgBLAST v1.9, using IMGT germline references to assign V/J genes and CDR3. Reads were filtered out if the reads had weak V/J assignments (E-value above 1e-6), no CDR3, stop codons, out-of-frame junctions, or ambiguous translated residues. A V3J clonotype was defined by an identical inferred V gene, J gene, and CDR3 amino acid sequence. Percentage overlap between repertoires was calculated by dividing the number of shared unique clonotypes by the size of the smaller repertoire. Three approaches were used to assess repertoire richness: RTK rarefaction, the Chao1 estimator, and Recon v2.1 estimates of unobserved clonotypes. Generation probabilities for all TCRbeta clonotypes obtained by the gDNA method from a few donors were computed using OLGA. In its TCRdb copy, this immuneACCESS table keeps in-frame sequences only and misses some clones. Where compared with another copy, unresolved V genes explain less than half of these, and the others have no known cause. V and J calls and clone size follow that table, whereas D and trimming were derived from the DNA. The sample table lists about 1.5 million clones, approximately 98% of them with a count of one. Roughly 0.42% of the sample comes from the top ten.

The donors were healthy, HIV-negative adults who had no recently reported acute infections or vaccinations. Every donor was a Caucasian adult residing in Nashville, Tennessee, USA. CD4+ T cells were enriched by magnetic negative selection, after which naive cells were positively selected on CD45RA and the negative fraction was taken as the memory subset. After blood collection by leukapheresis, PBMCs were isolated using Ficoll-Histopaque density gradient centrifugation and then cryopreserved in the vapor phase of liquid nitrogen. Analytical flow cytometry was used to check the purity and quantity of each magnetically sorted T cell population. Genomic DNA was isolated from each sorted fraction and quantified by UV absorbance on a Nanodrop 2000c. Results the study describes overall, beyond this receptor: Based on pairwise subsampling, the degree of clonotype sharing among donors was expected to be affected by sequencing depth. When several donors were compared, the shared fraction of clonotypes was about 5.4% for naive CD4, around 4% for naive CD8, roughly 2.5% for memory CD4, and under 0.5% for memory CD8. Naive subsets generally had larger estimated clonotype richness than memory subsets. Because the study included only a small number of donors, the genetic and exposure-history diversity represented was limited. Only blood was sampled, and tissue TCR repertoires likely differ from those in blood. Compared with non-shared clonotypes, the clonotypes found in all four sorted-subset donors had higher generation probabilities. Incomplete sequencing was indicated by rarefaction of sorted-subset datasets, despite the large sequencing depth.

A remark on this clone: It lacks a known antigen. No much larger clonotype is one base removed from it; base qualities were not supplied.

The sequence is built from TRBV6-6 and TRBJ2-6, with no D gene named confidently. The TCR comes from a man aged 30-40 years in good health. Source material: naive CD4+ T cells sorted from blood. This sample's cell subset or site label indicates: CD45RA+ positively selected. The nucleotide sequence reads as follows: TGTGCCAGCAGTTACCTTTTGGATTCTGGGGCCAACGTCCTGACTTTC. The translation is CASSYLLDSGANVLTF.